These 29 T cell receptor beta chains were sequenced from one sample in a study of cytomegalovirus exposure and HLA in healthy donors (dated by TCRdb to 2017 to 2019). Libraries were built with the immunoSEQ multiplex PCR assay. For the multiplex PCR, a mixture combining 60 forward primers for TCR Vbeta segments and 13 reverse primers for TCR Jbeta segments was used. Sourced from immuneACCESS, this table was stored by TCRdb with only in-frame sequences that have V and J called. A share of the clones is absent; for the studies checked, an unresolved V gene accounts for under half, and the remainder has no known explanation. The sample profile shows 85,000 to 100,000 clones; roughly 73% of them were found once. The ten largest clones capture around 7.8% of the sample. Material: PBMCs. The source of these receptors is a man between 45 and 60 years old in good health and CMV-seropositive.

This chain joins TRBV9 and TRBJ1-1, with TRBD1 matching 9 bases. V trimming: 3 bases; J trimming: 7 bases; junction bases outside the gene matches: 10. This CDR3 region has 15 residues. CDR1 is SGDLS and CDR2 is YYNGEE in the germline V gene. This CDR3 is CASSEEGTGGGEAFF. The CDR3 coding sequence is TGTGCCAGCAGCGAGGAAGGAACAGGGGGCGGTGAAGCTTTCTTT.

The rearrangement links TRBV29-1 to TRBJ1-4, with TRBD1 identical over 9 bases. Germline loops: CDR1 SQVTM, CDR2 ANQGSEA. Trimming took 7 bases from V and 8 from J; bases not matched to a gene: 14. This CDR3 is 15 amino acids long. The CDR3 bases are TGCAGCGCGTCCCGGACAGGGGAGTTTGTGGAAAAACTGTTTTTT. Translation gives CSASRTGEFVEKLFF.

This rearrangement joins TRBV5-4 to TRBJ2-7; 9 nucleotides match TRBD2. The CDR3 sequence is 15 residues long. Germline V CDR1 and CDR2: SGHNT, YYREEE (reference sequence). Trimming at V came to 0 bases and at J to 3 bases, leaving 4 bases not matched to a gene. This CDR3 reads CASSLDVTSGYEQYF. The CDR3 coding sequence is TGTGCCAGCAGCTTGGATGTGACTAGCGGCTACGAGCAGTACTTC.

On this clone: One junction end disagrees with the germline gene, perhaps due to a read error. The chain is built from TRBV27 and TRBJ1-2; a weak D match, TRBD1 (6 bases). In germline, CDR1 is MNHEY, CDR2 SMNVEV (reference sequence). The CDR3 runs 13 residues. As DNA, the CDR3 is TGTGCCAGCAGTTTTACAGGGAACTATGGCTACCCCTTC. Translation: CASSFTGNYGYPF.

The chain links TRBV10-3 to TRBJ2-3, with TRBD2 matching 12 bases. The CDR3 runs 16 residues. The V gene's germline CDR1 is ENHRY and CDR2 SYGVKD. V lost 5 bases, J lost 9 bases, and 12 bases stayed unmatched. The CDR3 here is CAISSGLAGRDGTQYF. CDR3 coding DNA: TGTGCCATCAGTTCTGGACTAGCGGGGCGGGATGGAACGCAGTATTTT.

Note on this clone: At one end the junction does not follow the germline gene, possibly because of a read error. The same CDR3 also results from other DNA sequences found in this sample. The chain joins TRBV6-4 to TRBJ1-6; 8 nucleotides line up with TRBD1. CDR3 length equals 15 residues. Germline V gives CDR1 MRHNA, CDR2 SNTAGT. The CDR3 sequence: CASTYRTGNNSPLHF. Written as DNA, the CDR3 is TGCGCCAGCACCTATCGGACAGGGAATAATTCACCCCTCCACTTT.

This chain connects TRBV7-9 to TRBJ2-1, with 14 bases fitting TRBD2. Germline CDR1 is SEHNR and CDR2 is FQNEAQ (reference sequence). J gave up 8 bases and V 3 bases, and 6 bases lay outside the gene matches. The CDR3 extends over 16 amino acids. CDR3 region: CASSFRLAGGRDEQFF. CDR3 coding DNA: TGTGCCAGCAGCTTCCGACTAGCGGGGGGGCGCGATGAGCAGTTCTTC.

The CDR3 sequence is CASSHPSDSKADEKLFF. The DNA of the CDR3 is TGTGCCAGCAGCCACCCGAGTGACTCCAAGGCAGATGAAAAACTGTTTTTT. V and J are TRBV5-6 and TRBJ1-4; D remains ambiguous. The CDR3 spans 17 residues. Trimming stripped 4 bases from V and 6 bases from J, with 22 bases between. Per the germline V gene, CDR1 is SGHDT and CDR2 is YYEEEE.

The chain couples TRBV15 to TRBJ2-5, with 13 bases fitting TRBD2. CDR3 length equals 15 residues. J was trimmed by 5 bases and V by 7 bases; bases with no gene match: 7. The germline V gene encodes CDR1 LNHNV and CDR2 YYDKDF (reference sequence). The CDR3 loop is CATTRTSGGGETQYF. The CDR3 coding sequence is TGTGCCACCACCCGGACTAGCGGGGGCGGGGAGACCCAGTACTTC.

This CDR3 is CAISSLAGGRDQETQYF. CDR3 nucleotides: TGTGCCATCAGTTCCCTGGCGGGGGGGCGGGACCAAGAGACCCAGTACTTC. The rearrangement joins TRBV10-3 to TRBJ2-5; 9 bases align to TRBD2. CDR3 length: 17 residues. Looked up from germline, CDR1 is ENHRY and CDR2 is SYGVKD. J lost 0 bases, V lost 5 bases, and 10 bases had no gene match.

The CDR3 loop is CASSSDRLLSYEQYF. CDR3 nucleotides: TGTGCCAGCAGTTCGGACAGGCTCCTCTCCTACGAGCAGTACTTC. This sequence joins TRBV27 and TRBJ2-7, with TRBD1 matching over 7 bases. Germline CDR1 MNHEY, CDR2 SMNVEV (reference sequence). V gave up 4 bases and J gave up 0 bases; unmatched junction bases: 6. CDR3 length: 15 amino acids.

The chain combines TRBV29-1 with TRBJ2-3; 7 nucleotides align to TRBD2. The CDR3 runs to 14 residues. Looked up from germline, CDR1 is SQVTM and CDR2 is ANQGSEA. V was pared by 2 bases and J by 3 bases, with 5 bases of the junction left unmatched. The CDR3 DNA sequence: TGCAGCGTTGAAATGCAGCGGGGTACAGATACGCAGTATTTT. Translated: CSVEMQRGTDTQYF.

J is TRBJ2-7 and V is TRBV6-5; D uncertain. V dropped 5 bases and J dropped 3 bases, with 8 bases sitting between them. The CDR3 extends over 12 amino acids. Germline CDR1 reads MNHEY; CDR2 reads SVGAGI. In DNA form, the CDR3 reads TGTGCCAGCAGTCCGTCGGGCTACGAGCAGTACTTC. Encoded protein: CASSPSGYEQYF.

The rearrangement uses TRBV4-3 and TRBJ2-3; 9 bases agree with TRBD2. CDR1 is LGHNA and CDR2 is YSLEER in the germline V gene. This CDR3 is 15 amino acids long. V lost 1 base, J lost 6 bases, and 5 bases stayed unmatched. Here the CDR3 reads CASSQVAGVADTQYF. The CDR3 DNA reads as TGCGCCAGCAGCCAAGTAGCGGGGGTGGCCGATACGCAGTATTTT.

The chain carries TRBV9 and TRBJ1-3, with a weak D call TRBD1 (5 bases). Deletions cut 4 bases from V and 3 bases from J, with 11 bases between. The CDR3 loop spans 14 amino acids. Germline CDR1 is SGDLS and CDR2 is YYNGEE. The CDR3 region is CASSSTDFGNTIYF. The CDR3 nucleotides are TGTGCCAGCAGCTCGACAGATTTTGGAAACACCATATATTTT.

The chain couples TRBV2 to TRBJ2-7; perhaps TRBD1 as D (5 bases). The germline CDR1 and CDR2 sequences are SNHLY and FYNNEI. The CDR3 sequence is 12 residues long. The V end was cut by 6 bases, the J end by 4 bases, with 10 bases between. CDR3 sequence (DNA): TGTGCCAGCAGGGACACCCAGTACGAGCAGTACTTC. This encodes CASRDTQYEQYF.

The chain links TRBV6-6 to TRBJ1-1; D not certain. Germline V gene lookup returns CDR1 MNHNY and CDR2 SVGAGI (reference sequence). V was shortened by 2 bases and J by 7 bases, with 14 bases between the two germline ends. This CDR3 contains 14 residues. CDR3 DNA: TGTGCCAGCAGTTACGCCAGAACCCGCAATGAAGCTTTCTTT. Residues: CASSYARTRNEAFF.

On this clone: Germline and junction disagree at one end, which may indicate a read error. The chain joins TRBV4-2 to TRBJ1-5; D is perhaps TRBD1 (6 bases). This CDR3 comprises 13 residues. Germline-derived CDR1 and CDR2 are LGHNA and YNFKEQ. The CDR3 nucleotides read TGTGCCAGCAGTCAGGACAGTAATCAGCCCCAGAATTTT. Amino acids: CASSQDSNQPQNF.

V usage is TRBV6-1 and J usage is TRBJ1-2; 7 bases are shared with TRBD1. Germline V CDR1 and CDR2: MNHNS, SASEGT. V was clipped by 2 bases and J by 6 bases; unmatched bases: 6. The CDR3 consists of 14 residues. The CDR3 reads CASSEFTTGDGYTF. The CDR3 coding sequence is TGTGCCAGCAGTGAATTTACTACAGGGGATGGCTACACCTTC.

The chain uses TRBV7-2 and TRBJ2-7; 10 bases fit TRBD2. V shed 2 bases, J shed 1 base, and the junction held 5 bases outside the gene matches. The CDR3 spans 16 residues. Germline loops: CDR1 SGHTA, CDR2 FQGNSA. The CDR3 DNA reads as TGTGCCAGCAGCTTAAAGAGCGGGGGGGCTTCCTACGAGCAGTACTTC. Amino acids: CASSLKSGGASYEQYF.

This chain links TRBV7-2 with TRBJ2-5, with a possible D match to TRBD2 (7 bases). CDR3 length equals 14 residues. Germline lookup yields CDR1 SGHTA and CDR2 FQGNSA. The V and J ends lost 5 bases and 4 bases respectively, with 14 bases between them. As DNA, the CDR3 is TGTGCCAGCAGCGGTGGGGGGGGCCGAGAGACCCAGTACTTC. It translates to CASSGGGGRETQYF.

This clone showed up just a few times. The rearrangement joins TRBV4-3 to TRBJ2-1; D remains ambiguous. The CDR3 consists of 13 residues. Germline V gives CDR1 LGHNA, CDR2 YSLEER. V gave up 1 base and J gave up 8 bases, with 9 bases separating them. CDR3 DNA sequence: TGCGCCAGCAGCCAAGGACTTTTCGATGAGCAGTTCTTC. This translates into CASSQGLFDEQFF.

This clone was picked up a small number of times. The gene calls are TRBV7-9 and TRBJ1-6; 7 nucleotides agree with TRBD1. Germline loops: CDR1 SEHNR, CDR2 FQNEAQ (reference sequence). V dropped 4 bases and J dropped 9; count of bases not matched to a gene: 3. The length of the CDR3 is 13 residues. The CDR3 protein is CASSSQGGSPLHF. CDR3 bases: TGTGCCAGCAGCTCTCAGGGGGGTTCACCCCTCCACTTT.

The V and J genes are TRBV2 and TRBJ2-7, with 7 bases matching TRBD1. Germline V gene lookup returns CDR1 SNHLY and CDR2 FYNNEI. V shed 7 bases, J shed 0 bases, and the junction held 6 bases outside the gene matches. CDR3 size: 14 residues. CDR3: CASNAGGSSYEQYF. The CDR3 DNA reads TGTGCCAGCAACGCAGGGGGAAGCTCCTACGAGCAGTACTTC.

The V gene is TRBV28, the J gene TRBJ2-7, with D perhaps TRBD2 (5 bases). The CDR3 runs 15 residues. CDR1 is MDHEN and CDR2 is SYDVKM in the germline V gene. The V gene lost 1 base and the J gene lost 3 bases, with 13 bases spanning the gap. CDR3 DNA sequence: TGTGCCAGCAGTTTATTTGGAGAGGGTAGCTACGAGCAGTACTTC. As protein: CASSLFGEGSYEQYF.

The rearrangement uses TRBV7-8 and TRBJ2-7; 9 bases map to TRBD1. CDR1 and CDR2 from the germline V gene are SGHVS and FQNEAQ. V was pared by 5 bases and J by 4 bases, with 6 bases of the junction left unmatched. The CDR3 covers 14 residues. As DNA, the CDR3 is TGTGCCAGCAGCGAACAGGGGGCGCTTTACGAGCAGTACTTC. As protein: CASSEQGALYEQYF.

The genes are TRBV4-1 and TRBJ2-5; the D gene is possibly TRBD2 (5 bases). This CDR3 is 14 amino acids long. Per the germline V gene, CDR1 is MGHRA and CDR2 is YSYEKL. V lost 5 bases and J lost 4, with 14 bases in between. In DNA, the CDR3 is TGCGCCAGCAGCACGATCGGGGTAGCAGAGACCCAGTACTTC. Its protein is CASSTIGVAETQYF.

DNA of the CDR3: TGCGCCAGCAGCTTGTACGGGTCGGTGAGGGAGACCCAGTACTTC. It specifies CASSLYGSVRETQYF. The chain links TRBV5-1 to TRBJ2-5; D is uncertain. Trimming stripped 1 base from V and 5 bases from J, with 15 bases between. Germline V gives CDR1 SGHRS, CDR2 YFSETQ. The CDR3 is 15 residues long.

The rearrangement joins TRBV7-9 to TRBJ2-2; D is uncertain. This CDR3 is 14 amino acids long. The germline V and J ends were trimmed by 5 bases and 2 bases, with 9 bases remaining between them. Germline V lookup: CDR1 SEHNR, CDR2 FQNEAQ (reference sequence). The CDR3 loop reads CASSPRRNTGELFF. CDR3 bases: TGTGCCAGCAGCCCGAGGAGAAACACCGGGGAGCTGTTTTTT.